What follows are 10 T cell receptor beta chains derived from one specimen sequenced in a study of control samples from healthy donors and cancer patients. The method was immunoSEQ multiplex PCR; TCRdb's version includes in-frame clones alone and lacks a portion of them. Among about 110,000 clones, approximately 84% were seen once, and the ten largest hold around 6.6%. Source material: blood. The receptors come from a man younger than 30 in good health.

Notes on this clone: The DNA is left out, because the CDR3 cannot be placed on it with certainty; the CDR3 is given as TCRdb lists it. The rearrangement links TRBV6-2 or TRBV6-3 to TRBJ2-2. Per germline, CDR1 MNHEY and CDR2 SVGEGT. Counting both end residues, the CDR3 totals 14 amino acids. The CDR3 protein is CASSSSPNTGELFF.

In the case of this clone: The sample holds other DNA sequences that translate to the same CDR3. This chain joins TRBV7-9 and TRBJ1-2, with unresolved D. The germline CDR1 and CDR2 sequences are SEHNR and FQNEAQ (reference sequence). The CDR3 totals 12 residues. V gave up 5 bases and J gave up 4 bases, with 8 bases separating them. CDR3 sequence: CASSLDAYGYTF. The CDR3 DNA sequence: TGTGCCAGCAGCCTTGATGCCTATGGCTACACCTTC.

The CDR3 DNA sequence: TGTGCCAGCAGTATGGGACAGACTGCGCGGGGCTACACCTTC. It yields the protein CASSMGQTARGYTF. The chain employs TRBV27 and TRBJ1-2; 7 bases match TRBD1. The CDR3 loop spans 14 amino acids. CDR1 and CDR2 (germline): MNHEY, SMNVEV (reference sequence). Germline trimming cut 5 bases from V and 8 bases from J; bases unmatched to any gene: 11.

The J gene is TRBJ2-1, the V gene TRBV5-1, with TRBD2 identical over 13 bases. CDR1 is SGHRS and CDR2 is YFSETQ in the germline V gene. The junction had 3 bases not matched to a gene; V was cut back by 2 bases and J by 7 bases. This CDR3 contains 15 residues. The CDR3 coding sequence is TGCGCCAGCAGCTTAGGGACTAGCGGGGTTAATGAGCAGTTCTTC. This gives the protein CASSLGTSGVNEQFF.

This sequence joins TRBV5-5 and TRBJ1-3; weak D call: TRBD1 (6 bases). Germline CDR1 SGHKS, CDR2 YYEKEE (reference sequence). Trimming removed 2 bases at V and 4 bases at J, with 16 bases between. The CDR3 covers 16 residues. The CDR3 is CASSFMGGAGGNTIYF. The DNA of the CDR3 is TGTGCCAGCAGCTTTATGGGGGGCGCGGGAGGAAACACCATATATTTT.

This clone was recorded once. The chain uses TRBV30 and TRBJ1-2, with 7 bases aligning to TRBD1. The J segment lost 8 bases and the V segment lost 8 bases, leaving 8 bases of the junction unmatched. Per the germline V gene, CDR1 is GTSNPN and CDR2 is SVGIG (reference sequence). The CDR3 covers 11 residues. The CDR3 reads CAGTTGFGYTF. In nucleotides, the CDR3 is TGTGCCGGGACGACAGGGTTCGGCTACACCTTC.

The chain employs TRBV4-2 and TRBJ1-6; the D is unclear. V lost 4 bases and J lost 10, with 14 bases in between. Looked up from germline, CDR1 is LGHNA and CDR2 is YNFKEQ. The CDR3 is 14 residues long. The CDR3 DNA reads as TGTGCCAGCAGCCCAGGACTGGGAGGGTCACCCCTCCACTTT. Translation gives CASSPGLGGSPLHF.

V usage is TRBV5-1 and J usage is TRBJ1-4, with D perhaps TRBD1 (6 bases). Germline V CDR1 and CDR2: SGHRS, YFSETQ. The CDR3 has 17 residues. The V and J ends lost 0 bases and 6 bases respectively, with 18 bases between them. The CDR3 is CASSLVAGAGSDEKLFF. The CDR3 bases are TGCGCCAGCAGCTTGGTAGCGGGGGCGGGTTCGGATGAAAAACTGTTTTTT.

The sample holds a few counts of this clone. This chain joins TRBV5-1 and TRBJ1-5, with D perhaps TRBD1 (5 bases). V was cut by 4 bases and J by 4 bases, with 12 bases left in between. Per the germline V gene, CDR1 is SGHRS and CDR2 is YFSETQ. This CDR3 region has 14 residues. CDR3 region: CASSRDGLNQPQHF. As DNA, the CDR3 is TGCGCCAGCAGCCGGGACGGTTTAAATCAGCCCCAGCATTTT. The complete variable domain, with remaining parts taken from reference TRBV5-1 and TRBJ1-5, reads KAGVTQTPRYLIKTRGQQVTLSCSPISGHRSVSWYQQTPGQGLQFLFEYFSETQRNKGNFPGRFSGRQFSNSRSEMNVSTLELGDSALYLCASSRDGLNQPQHFGDGTRLSIL.

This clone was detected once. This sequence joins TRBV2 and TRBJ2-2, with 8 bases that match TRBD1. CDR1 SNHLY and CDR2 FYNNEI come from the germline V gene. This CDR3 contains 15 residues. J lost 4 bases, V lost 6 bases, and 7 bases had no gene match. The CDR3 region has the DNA TGTGCCAGCAGGGGGAACAGGGGGACCACCGGGGAGCTGTTTTTT. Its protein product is CASRGNRGTTGELFF.